One and the same sample provided the 27 T cell receptor beta chains below, sequenced in a study of blood T cell repertoires in COVID-19 (dated by TCRdb to the early 2020s). The protocol used for the library was the immunoSEQ multiplex PCR assay. What TCRdb holds here is the immuneACCESS table cut down to in-frame rearrangements. Part of the clones is not present; checked against another copy, under half of the missing clones reflect an unresolved V gene, and the others are unexplained. This sample has fewer than 200,000 clones in its table, and approximately 85% of those were observed once. In total, the top ten clones hold approximately 7.7% of the sample. What was sequenced was peripheral blood. The receptor source for this set is a man aged 40-55 years who had recovered from COVID-19.

This clone was counted only a few times. This rearrangement joins TRBV14 to TRBJ1-2; 11 positions agree with TRBD1. Germline assignment: CDR1 SGHDN and CDR2 FVKESK. The ends lost 4 bases at V and 7 bases at J; junction bases unmatched: 11. CDR3 length equals 16 residues. Here the CDR3 reads CASSRQIGQGASGYTF. The CDR3 nucleotides read TGTGCCAGCAGCCGACAAATCGGACAGGGGGCGTCTGGCTACACCTTC.

The CDR3 region is CASSQDSQGIYNEQFF. In DNA form, the CDR3 reads TGCGCCAGCAGCCAAGACAGCCAGGGAATCTACAATGAGCAGTTCTTC. V gene TRBV4-3 combines with J gene TRBJ2-1, with TRBD1 as a possible D gene (5 bases). The CDR3 extends over 16 amino acids. Germline assignment: CDR1 LGHNA and CDR2 YSLEER. V was shortened by 0 bases and J by 3 bases, with 12 bases between the two germline ends.

The chain has TRBV28 and TRBJ1-2; D perhaps matches TRBD1 (6 bases). Deletions cut 8 bases from V and 2 bases from J, with 15 bases between. The CDR3 loop spans 14 amino acids. Germline CDR1 reads MDHEN; CDR2 reads SYDVKM. The CDR3 sequence is CASLPRTVNYGYTF. The CDR3 coding sequence is TGTGCCAGCCTTCCTAGGACAGTCAACTATGGCTACACCTTC.

CDR3 sequence: CASSQEVSGGYNEQFF. The CDR3 DNA sequence: TGTGCCAGCAGCCAAGAAGTCAGCGGGGGTTACAATGAGCAGTTCTTC. The chain has TRBV3-1 (or the pseudogene TRBV3-2) and TRBJ2-1; 8 bases match TRBD2. After removal of 0 bases from V and 4 bases from J, the junction contained 5 bases not matched to a gene. Germline V gene lookup returns CDR1 LGHDT and CDR2 YNNKEL (reference sequence). The length of the CDR3 is 16 residues.

The gene calls are TRBV28 and TRBJ1-4; 7 bases agree with TRBD1. J was trimmed by 6 bases and V by 8 bases; bases with no gene match: 9. Germline lookup yields CDR1 MDHEN and CDR2 SYDVKM. The CDR3 spans 14 residues. CDR3 DNA sequence: TGTGCCAGCGGAAGACAGGGAGTTCATGAAAAACTGTTTTTT. Protein: CASGRQGVHEKLFF.

The chain employs TRBV15 and TRBJ1-1, with D tentatively TRBD1 (6 bases). This CDR3 is built from 15 residues. The V end lost 2 bases, the J end lost 10 bases, and 20 bases lay between the germline ends. Germline CDR1 is LNHNV and CDR2 is YYDKDF (reference sequence). For the CDR3, the DNA is TGTGCCACCAGCAGAAATCGGGACAACATGTTGGTAGCTTTCTTT. Protein: CATSRNRDNMLVAFF.

The CDR3 is CASSLLPNEQFF. CDR3 in DNA: TGTGCCAGCAGCTTACTACCCAATGAGCAGTTCTTC. The rearrangement links TRBV11-3 to TRBJ2-1, with D unresolved. Germline-derived CDR1 and CDR2 are SGHNT and YENEEA. Trimming removed 2 bases at V and 6 bases at J, with 5 bases between. CDR3 length: 12 amino acids.

This clone has just one count. This chain links TRBV6-5 with TRBJ1-6, with TRBD1 as a possible D gene (6 bases). This CDR3 has 15 residues. CDR1 and CDR2 from the germline V gene are MNHEY and SVGAGI. Trimming shortened V by 7 bases and J by 7 bases, and 17 bases separated the two germline ends. The CDR3 DNA reads as TGTGCCAGCACTATCGCCAGGGGCGACAATTCACCCCTCCACTTT. Translating it yields CASTIARGDNSPLHF.

The CDR3 protein is CASGSSTSGRALETQYF. The CDR3 DNA follows: TGTGCCAGCGGCTCGTCGACTAGCGGGAGGGCCTTGGAGACCCAGTACTTC. V gene TRBV7-2 combines with J gene TRBJ2-5, with TRBD2 identical over 14 bases. The junction had 13 bases not matched to a gene; V was cut back by 8 bases and J by 5 bases. Germline V CDR1 and CDR2: SGHTA, FQGNSA. The CDR3 runs 17 residues.

This chain links TRBV6-5 with TRBJ2-3; possibly TRBD1 for D (6 bases). V was clipped by 8 bases and J by 1 base, with 13 bases between them. Germline V gene sequence: CDR1 MNHEY, CDR2 SVGAGI. This CDR3 region has 14 residues. In nucleotides, the CDR3 is TGTGCCAGCGGGGTGGGGGCCCGCACAGATACGCAGTATTTT. Translated: CASGVGARTDTQYF.

The chain joins TRBV30 to TRBJ1-1; D not certain. This CDR3 is 14 amino acids long. The V gene's germline CDR1 is GTSNPN and CDR2 SVGIG (reference sequence). Between the trimmed V and J ends, which lost 2 bases and 4 bases, there was a span of 14 bases. The DNA for the CDR3 is TGTGCCTGGAGTTCTGCTATGCGGTCCACTGAAGCTTTCTTT. Protein sequence: CAWSSAMRSTEAFF.

V is TRBV27 and J is TRBJ2-5; possible D gene TRBD2, 7 bases. Germline V gene sequence: CDR1 MNHEY, CDR2 SMNVEV (reference sequence). The CDR3 totals 15 residues. V lost 2 bases and J 5 bases, leaving 15 bases between the germline ends. CDR3 loop: CASSLEGGALETQYF. Here the CDR3 DNA reads TGTGCCAGCAGTTTAGAGGGGGGGGCTCTTGAGACCCAGTACTTC.

The rearrangement joins TRBV19 to TRBJ1-2, with 8 bases lining up with TRBD1. J lost 10 bases, V lost 1 base, and 8 bases had no gene match. Germline V lookup: CDR1 LNHDA, CDR2 SQIVND (reference sequence). CDR3 size: 14 residues. CDR3 residues: CASSIVPGGGDYTF. CDR3 DNA: TGTGCCAGTAGTATAGTTCCAGGGGGCGGAGACTACACCTTC.

The chain employs TRBV12-3 or TRBV12-4 and TRBJ1-2; tentatively, D is TRBD1 (6 bases). V dropped 9 bases and J dropped 8 bases, with 16 bases sitting between them. The CDR3 has 12 residues. CDR3 in amino acids: CASTQGNQGYTF. The DNA for the CDR3 is TGTGCCAGTACACAGGGAAATCAAGGCTACACCTTC.

The chain has TRBV27 and TRBJ2-5, with D possibly being TRBD2 (6 bases). CDR3 length: 14 residues. Trimming cost V 0 bases and J 4 bases, with 9 bases left between them. CDR1 and CDR2 (germline): MNHEY, SMNVEV (reference sequence). Written as DNA, the CDR3 is TGTGCCAGCAGTTTATCTAACGGGGGAGAGACCCAGTACTTC. Its translation: CASSLSNGGETQYF.

V is TRBV11-1 and J is TRBJ2-3; the match to TRBD2 covers 8 bases. The CDR3 has 15 residues. V gave up 4 bases and J gave up 0 bases; unmatched junction bases: 3. Germline V gives CDR1 SGHAT, CDR2 FQDESV (reference sequence). Written as DNA, the CDR3 is TGTGCCAGCAGCTCAGCGGGGGCTAGCACAGATACGCAGTATTTT. Its protein product is CASSSAGASTDTQYF.

This chain uses TRBV5-6 with TRBJ1-1; D gene uncertain. The V end was cut by 4 bases, the J end by 2 bases, with 12 bases between. Germline V gene sequence: CDR1 SGHDT, CDR2 YYEEEE. The CDR3 extends over 14 amino acids. Written as DNA, the CDR3 is TGTGCCAGCAGCATTCCGCGGGGAAACACTGAAGCTTTCTTT. Encoded protein: CASSIPRGNTEAFF.

The CDR3 loop reads CASSLNRGGHNEQFF. CDR3 nucleotides: TGTGCCAGCAGCCTCAACAGGGGGGGCCACAATGAGCAGTTCTTC. The V gene is TRBV11-2, the J gene TRBJ2-1, with TRBD1 as a possible D gene (8 bases). CDR1 is SGHAT and CDR2 is FQNNGV in the germline V gene. V lost 5 bases and J 5 bases, leaving 16 bases between the germline ends. The CDR3 has 15 residues.

CDR3 region: CASTPLQGGPYNEQFF. For the CDR3, the DNA is TGTGCCAGCACCCCGCTACAGGGCGGCCCCTACAATGAGCAGTTCTTC. The chain uses TRBV6-2 or TRBV6-3 and TRBJ2-1; D may be TRBD1 (6 bases). CDR3 length: 16 amino acids. Germline V gives CDR1 MNHEY, CDR2 SVGEGT. V dropped 7 bases and J dropped 2 bases, with 18 bases sitting between them.

Concerning this clone: This sample includes further DNA sequences coding for the same CDR3. V and J are TRBV11-3 and TRBJ2-5, with 13 nucleotides matching TRBD2. With V trimmed by 4 bases and J by 1 base, 3 bases remained unmatched. CDR1 and CDR2 (germline): SGHNT, YENEEA. The CDR3 runs to 16 residues. The CDR3 DNA follows: TGTGCCAGCAGCTCGCGACTAGCGGGGGGCCAAGAGACCCAGTACTTC. This gives the protein CASSSRLAGGQETQYF.

This chain's CDR3 is CASSFRTASYEQYF. DNA for the CDR3: TGTGCCAGCAGTTTTCGGACAGCTAGTTACGAGCAGTACTTC. The chain carries TRBV28 and TRBJ2-7; tentative D call: TRBD1 (6 bases). The germline CDR1 and CDR2 sequences are MDHEN and SYDVKM. The CDR3 extends over 14 amino acids. Deletions cut 3 bases from V and 4 bases from J, with 13 bases between.

This chain connects TRBV12-3 or TRBV12-4 to TRBJ2-1, with D maybe TRBD1 (6 bases). The CDR3 has 11 residues. The V end was cut by 6 bases, the J end by 14 bases, with 14 bases between. As DNA, the CDR3 is TGTGCCAGCAGAGCAACAGGGTTCAAGTTCTTC. Protein: CASRATGFKFF.

The rearrangement uses TRBV28 and TRBJ2-4, with 7 bases fitting TRBD1. This CDR3 has 12 amino acids. V shed 8 bases, J shed 4 bases, and the junction held 2 bases outside the gene matches. Germline assignment: CDR1 MDHEN and CDR2 SYDVKM. This CDR3 is CASGTEKNIQYF. CDR3 bases: TGTGCCAGCGGGACAGAAAAAAACATTCAGTACTTC.

This chain connects TRBV18 to TRBJ2-7, with TRBD2 matching 9 bases. In germline, CDR1 is KGHSH, CDR2 LQKENI. The junction had 8 bases not matched to a gene; V was cut back by 2 bases and J by 6 bases. This CDR3 spans 15 amino acids. CDR3 nucleotides: TGTGCCAGCTCACCAGTGATAGCGGGAGCTGGCGAGCAGTACTTC. It specifies CASSPVIAGAGEQYF.

The chain carries TRBV27 and TRBJ2-7, with TRBD2 identical over 9 bases. V lost 6 bases to trimming and J lost 4 bases; unmatched junction nucleotides: 10. This CDR3 region has 15 residues. Germline CDR1 and CDR2: MNHEY and SMNVEV (reference sequence). The CDR3: CASSTGTSFIYEQYF. In DNA, the CDR3 is TGTGCCAGCAGCACCGGGACTAGCTTCATTTACGAGCAGTACTTC.

This chain links TRBV7-9 with TRBJ1-6, with D tentatively TRBD1 (6 bases). The CDR3 extends over 16 amino acids. V lost 3 bases and J 7 bases, leaving 16 bases between the germline ends. CDR1 SEHNR and CDR2 FQNEAQ come from the germline V gene (reference sequence). The CDR3 reads CASSLIPVGANSPLHF. The CDR3 nucleotides read TGTGCCAGCAGCTTGATCCCGGTGGGGGCGAATTCACCCCTCCACTTT.

The chain employs TRBV4-2 and TRBJ2-2, with 14 bases lining up with TRBD2. V trimming: 0 bases; J trimming: 0 bases; junction bases outside the gene matches: 0. The CDR3 consists of 18 residues. The germline gives CDR1 LGHNA, CDR2 YNFKEQ. The chain's CDR3 is CASSQETSGGANTGELFF. CDR3 coding DNA: TGTGCCAGCAGCCAAGAGACTAGCGGGGGGGCGAACACCGGGGAGCTGTTTTTT.